The 26 T cell receptor beta chains below come from one sample, sequenced in a study of identical twins. In TCRdb, the 5' RACE reads were re-called with MiXCR into one record per CDR3 protein. The sample contains approximately 240,000 distinct CDR3 sequences, about an eighth of which appear only once. The material sequenced was memory (CD45RO+) T cells sorted from blood. Receptors were obtained from a woman under 30 in good health.

Only a few counts were recorded for this clonotype. This chain connects TRBV12-3 or TRBV12-4 to TRBJ2-5; D is tentatively TRBD1 or TRBD2 (5 bases each). The CDR3 has 15 residues. V lost 8 bases and J 2 bases, leaving 18 bases between the germline ends. The CDR3, as DNA: TGTGCCAGCGGCTGGGACCGACAGAAACAAGAGACCCAGTACTTC. Translation: CASGWDRQKQETQYF.

This clonotype was seen only a few times. The rearrangement uses TRBV9 and TRBJ2-3; TRBD2 matches at 10 bases. Per the germline V gene, CDR1 is SGDLS and CDR2 is YYNGEE. This CDR3 region has 17 residues. The V segment lost 4 bases and the J segment 9 bases; nucleotides outside the gene matches: 17. Here the CDR3 reads CASSPQLAGSGRDTQYF. In nucleotides, the CDR3 is TGTGCCAGCAGCCCACAACTAGCGGGGTCGGGAAGGGACACGCAGTATTTT.

This clonotype was seen a few times. This sequence joins TRBV5-1 and TRBJ2-1; tentatively, D is TRBD2 (6 bases). Germline-derived CDR1 and CDR2 are SGHRS and YFSETQ. V gave up 2 bases and J gave up 4 bases, with 13 bases separating them. This CDR3 region has 15 residues. For the CDR3, the DNA is TGCGCCAGCAGCTTATCGAGTAGCGGTTACAATGAGCAGTTCTTC. It translates to CASSLSSSGYNEQFF.

This clonotype was recorded once. CDR3 nucleotides: TGTGCCAGTAGTATCCCGGGACTCGTACCCTACGAGCAGTACTTC. Translating gives CASSIPGLVPYEQYF. The chain carries TRBV19 and TRBJ2-7; tentatively, D is TRBD2 (6 bases). The ends were cut back, 3 bases at V and 2 bases at J, with 14 bases in the middle. Germline V gene lookup returns CDR1 LNHDA and CDR2 SQIVND (reference sequence). This CDR3 comprises 15 residues.

The table lists this clonotype with a few counts. This chain links TRBV20-1 with TRBJ2-5; weak D call: TRBD1 (6 bases). Trimming took 6 bases from V and 5 from J, leaving 19 bases between them. This CDR3 has 14 amino acids. Germline CDR1 and CDR2: DFQATT and SNEGSKA (reference sequence). The CDR3 is CSAVGQGRGETQYF. CDR3 DNA: TGCAGTGCCGTGGGCCAGGGGAGAGGGGAGACCCAGTACTTC.

This chain links TRBV10-3 with TRBJ2-1; D ambiguous. The CDR3 is made up of 13 amino acids. The ends were cut back, 0 bases at V and 5 bases at J, with 5 bases in the middle. Germline V gives CDR1 ENHRY, CDR2 SYGVKD. For the CDR3, the DNA is TGTGCCATCAGTGAGTCATCCAACAATGAGCAGTTCTTC. Encoded protein: CAISESSNNEQFF.

This sequence joins TRBV18 and TRBJ2-3; 8 nucleotides match TRBD2. There are 14 residues in the CDR3. After removal of 3 bases from V and 5 bases from J, the junction contained 4 bases not matched to a gene. Germline CDR1 reads KGHSH; CDR2 reads LQKENI. CDR3 sequence reads: CASSPRGGKDTQYF. CDR3 in DNA: TGTGCCAGCTCACCCCGCGGGGGGAAAGATACGCAGTATTTT.

This clonotype appeared many times. The chain joins TRBV2 to TRBJ1-5; TRBD1 might be the D (6 bases). V was clipped by 4 bases and J by 6 bases, with 16 bases between them. CDR1 and CDR2 from the germline V gene are SNHLY and FYNNEI. CDR3 length: 15 amino acids. The CDR3 nucleotides read TGTGCCAGCAGTGGGCCACAGGGAGCGGGTCAGCCCCAGCATTTT. Translating it yields CASSGPQGAGQPQHF.

The chain couples TRBV6-2 or TRBV6-3 to TRBJ2-7, with unresolved D. The CDR3 covers 16 residues. The germline CDR1 and CDR2 sequences are MNHEY and SVGEGT. Trimming took 2 bases from V and 3 from J, leaving 17 bases between them. The chain's CDR3 is CASSYLGYSNIYEQYF. DNA of the CDR3: TGTGCCAGCAGTTACCTCGGGTATAGTAATATCTACGAGCAGTACTTC.

This chain connects TRBV7-8 to TRBJ2-5; 9 bases line up with TRBD2. Per the germline V gene, CDR1 is SGHVS and CDR2 is FQNEAQ. The CDR3 consists of 16 residues. V trimming: 6 bases; J trimming: 1 base; junction bases outside the gene matches: 9. CDR3 protein: CASSSQGGRAQETQYF. The DNA for the CDR3 is TGTGCCAGCAGTTCTCAGGGCGGGAGGGCCCAAGAGACCCAGTACTTC.

The rearrangement uses TRBV5-5 and TRBJ2-7, with 7 nucleotides matching TRBD2. Germline CDR1 is SGHKS and CDR2 is YYEKEE (reference sequence). V lost 1 base to trimming and J lost 2 bases; unmatched junction nucleotides: 6. The length of the CDR3 is 15 residues. In nucleotides, the CDR3 is TGTGCCAGCAGCTTGTCGGCTAGCGGAGCCTACGAGCAGTACTTC. This sequence encodes CASSLSASGAYEQYF.

This clonotype was detected a few times. The J gene is TRBJ2-7, the V gene TRBV10-1; TRBD2 matches at 9 bases. Germline lookup yields CDR1 WNHNN and CDR2 SYGVQD (reference sequence). CDR3 length: 13 residues. J was trimmed by 6 bases and V by 0 bases; bases with no gene match: 0. As DNA, the CDR3 is TGCGCCAGCAGTGAGTCGGGACTAGCCGAGCAGTACTTC. Amino acids: CASSESGLAEQYF.

This clonotype was counted a few times. The chain couples TRBV5-1 to TRBJ2-1; no clear D gene. The CDR3 contains 16 residues. V was pared by 0 bases and J by 0 bases, with 10 bases between. In germline, CDR1 is SGHRS, CDR2 YFSETQ. The DNA for the CDR3 is TGCGCCAGCAGCTTGGGGCGGCGTGGCTCCTACAATGAGCAGTTCTTC. Protein sequence: CASSLGRRGSYNEQFF.

This clonotype was observed a few times. The V gene is TRBV29-1, the J gene TRBJ2-5; the D call may be TRBD1 or TRBD2 (6 bases each). Trimming stripped 5 bases from V and 5 bases from J, with 15 bases between. CDR3 size: 13 residues. The V gene's germline CDR1 is SQVTM and CDR2 ANQGSEA. The DNA of the CDR3 is TGCAGCGTTCTAGTACGAGGGGGGGAGACCCAGTACTTC. Amino acid sequence: CSVLVRGGETQYF. The complete variable domain, with remaining parts taken from reference TRBV29-1 and TRBJ2-5, reads SAVISQKPSRDICQRGTSLTIQCQVDSQVTMMFWYRQQPGQSLTLIATANQGSEATYESGFVIDKFPISRPNLTFSTLTVSNMSPEDSSIYLCSVLVRGGETQYFGPGTRLLVL.

This chain links TRBV5-8 with TRBJ2-2; 9 positions match TRBD1. This CDR3 has 17 residues. After removal of 1 base from V and 5 bases from J, the junction contained 9 bases not matched to a gene. Germline V gives CDR1 SGHTS, CDR2 YDEGEE. The CDR3 DNA reads TGTGCCAGCAGCTTGAGGGGTACAGGGGGCGCGACCGGGGAGCTGTTTTTT. Protein: CASSLRGTGGATGELFF.

This clonotype has ten or more counts. The CDR3 DNA sequence: TGTGCCAGCAGCCAGGGGCTAGAACAAGAGACCCAGTACTTC. Translated, it gives CASSQGLEQETQYF. The chain recombines TRBV3-1 with TRBJ2-5, with a weak D call TRBD1 (5 bases). Trimming pared 3 bases from V and 2 bases from J, leaving 10 bases between. The CDR3 spans 14 residues. CDR1 is LGHDT, CDR2 YNNKEL, per germline (reference sequence).

The V call is TRBV4-3, the J call TRBJ2-1, with D perhaps matching TRBD1 or TRBD2 (6 bases each). Trimming stripped 0 bases from V and 9 bases from J, with 15 bases between. Looked up from germline, CDR1 is LGHNA and CDR2 is YSLEER. The CDR3 consists of 15 residues. CDR3 protein: CASSQERRGASEQFF. CDR3 bases: TGCGCCAGCAGCCAAGAACGGAGGGGGGCCAGTGAGCAGTTCTTC.

This clonotype has ten or more counts. The junction and the germline gene differ at one end; a read error may be behind it. The chain links TRBV12-3 or TRBV12-4 to TRBJ1-2; D remains ambiguous. The CDR3 extends over 13 amino acids. CDR3: CASGFRVDYGYTF. CDR3 DNA sequence: TGTGCCAGCGGTTTCCGGGTCGACTATGGCTACACCTTC.

This clonotype has just a few counts. This chain uses TRBV7-2 with TRBJ2-7, with 7 bases identical to TRBD2. Per germline, CDR1 SGHTA and CDR2 FQGNSA. CDR3 length: 14 amino acids. V lost 5 bases, J lost 2 bases, and 6 bases stayed unmatched. The CDR3 sequence is CASSPVGGAYEQYF. Written as DNA, the CDR3 is TGTGCCAGCAGCCCAGTGGGGGGGGCCTACGAGCAGTACTTC.

V is TRBV25-1 and J is TRBJ1-4; D not resolved. CDR1 is MGHDK, CDR2 SYGVNS, per germline. Trimming took off 8 bases at V and 8 bases at J, with 9 bases between the two ends. CDR3 length equals 11 residues. The CDR3 here is CASQLQEKLFF. The CDR3 coding sequence is TGTGCCAGCCAATTACAGGAAAAACTGTTTTTT. Based on the CDR3 plus reference TRBV25-1 and TRBJ1-4, the full variable domain is EADIYQTPRYLVIGTGKKITLECSQTMGHDKMYWYQQDPGMELHLIHYSYGVNSTEKGDLSSESTVSRIRTEHFPLTLESARPSHTSQYLCASQLQEKLFFGSGTQLSVL.

A few counts support this clonotype. V and J are TRBV5-1 and TRBJ1-1, with 8 positions matching TRBD1. The CDR3 is 15 amino acids. Germline CDR1 SGHRS, CDR2 YFSETQ. J was trimmed by 1 base and V by 4 bases; bases with no gene match: 6. As DNA, the CDR3 is TGCGCCAGCAGCCATGGAACAGGGGGGAACACTGAAGCTTTCTTT. Translated: CASSHGTGGNTEAFF.

This clonotype was seen only once. The gene calls are TRBV6-1 and TRBJ1-1; 7 bases are a match to TRBD1. The V gene's germline CDR1 is MNHNS and CDR2 SASEGT. The J segment lost 7 bases and the V segment lost 6 bases, leaving 11 bases of the junction unmatched. The CDR3 extends over 14 amino acids. The CDR3 DNA reads as TGTGCCAGCAGGCAGGGGGGGGGTTGGGGTGAAGCTTTCTTT. This encodes CASRQGGGWGEAFF.

This clonotype has only a few counts. V is TRBV3-1 and J is TRBJ2-7; D gene uncertain. The V end was cut by 1 base, the J end by 1 base, with 5 bases between. This CDR3 is 13 amino acids long. Germline V gene sequence: CDR1 LGHDT, CDR2 YNNKEL (reference sequence). The CDR3 is CASSQGKSYEQYF. The CDR3 bases are TGTGCCAGCAGCCAAGGGAAATCCTACGAGCAGTACTTC.

V gene TRBV9 combines with J gene TRBJ2-1; 10 nucleotides match TRBD2. The V gene's germline CDR1 is SGDLS and CDR2 YYNGEE. Trimming cost V 0 bases and J 6 bases; bases outside gene matches: 6. The CDR3 is made up of 16 amino acids. The CDR3 DNA reads TGTGCCAGCAGCGTAGGAAGCGGGGGGGATGTCAATGAGCAGTTCTTC. This codes for CASSVGSGGDVNEQFF.

The J gene is TRBJ1-2, the V gene TRBV7-2; 9 positions match TRBD1. The CDR3 runs to 15 residues. Germline lookup yields CDR1 SGHTA and CDR2 FQGNSA. Trimming at V came to 0 bases and at J to 6 bases, leaving 5 bases not matched to a gene. This CDR3 reads CASSLARGQGNGYTF. The CDR3 DNA sequence: TGTGCCAGCAGCTTAGCGCGCGGACAGGGGAATGGCTACACCTTC.

The V gene is TRBV5-1, the J gene TRBJ1-2, with TRBD1 identical over 8 bases. V lost 4 bases and J lost 7; bases outside the gene matches: 9. Germline CDR1 is SGHRS and CDR2 is YFSETQ. The length of the CDR3 is 14 residues. The chain's CDR3 is CASSPSTGAAGYTF. CDR3 in DNA: TGCGCCAGCAGCCCGTCGACAGGGGCGGCTGGCTACACCTTC.